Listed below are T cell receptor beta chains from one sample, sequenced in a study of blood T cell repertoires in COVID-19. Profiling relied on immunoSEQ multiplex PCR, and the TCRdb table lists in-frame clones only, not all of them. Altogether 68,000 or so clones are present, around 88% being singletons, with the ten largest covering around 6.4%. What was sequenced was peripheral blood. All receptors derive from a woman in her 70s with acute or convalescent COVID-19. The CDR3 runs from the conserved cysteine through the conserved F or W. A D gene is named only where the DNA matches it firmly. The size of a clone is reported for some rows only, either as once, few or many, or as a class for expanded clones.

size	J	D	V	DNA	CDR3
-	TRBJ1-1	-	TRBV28	TGTGCCAGCAGTCCCCTCCGGACAGAAGCTTTCTTT	CASSPLRTEAFF
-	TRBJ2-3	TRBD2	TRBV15	TGTGCCACCAGCAAGGCCCCACTCCGGGGGGGCGGAGCAGATACGCAGTATTTT	CATSKAPLRGGGADTQYF
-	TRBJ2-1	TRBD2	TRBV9	TGTGCCAGCAGCGTACGCGGGAGGGGTAATGAGCAGTTCTTC	CASSVRGRGNEQFF
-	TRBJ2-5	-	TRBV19	TGTGCCAGTAAAAGGACTCAGAAAGAGACCCAGTACTTC	CASKRTQKETQYF
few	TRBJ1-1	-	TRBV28	TGTGCCAGCACTGACGGAAGCGTTCGGACTGAAGCTTTCTTT	CASTDGSVRTEAFF
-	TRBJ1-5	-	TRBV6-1	TGTGCCAGCAGTGAAAAGAGGGAAGCGCTTAGCAATCAGCCCCAGCATTTT	CASSEKREALSNQPQHF
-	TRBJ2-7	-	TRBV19	TGTGCCAGTAGTATAGGAGGGACATTCAACTCCTACGAGCAGTACTTC	CASSIGGTFNSYEQYF
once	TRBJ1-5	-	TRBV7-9	TGTGCCAGCAGCAAGGCCCCGGGTCAGCCCCAGCATTTT	CASSKAPGQPQHF
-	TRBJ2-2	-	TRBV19	TGTGCCAGTAGGGTACGCGCGAACACCGGGGAGCTGTTTTTT	CASRVRANTGELFF
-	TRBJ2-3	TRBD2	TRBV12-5	TGTGCTAGTGGGTCTAGCGGGGGGTACACAGATACGCAGTATTTT	CASGSSGGYTDTQYF
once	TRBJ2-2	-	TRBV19	TGTGCCAGTAGTATAACTTTTTTAACCGGGGAGCTGTTTTTT	CASSITFLTGELFF
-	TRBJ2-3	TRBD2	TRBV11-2	TGTGCCAGCAGCTTAGTGAGGGGACTACCCTTACTATATTTT	CASSLVRGLPLLYF
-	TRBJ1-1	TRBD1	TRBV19	TGTGCCAGTAGTACCCCGGACAGGGGGCTTTCGGCTTTCTTT	CASSTPDRGLSAFF
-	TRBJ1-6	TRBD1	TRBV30	TGTGCCTGGAGTCCTTCCGGGACAGGGAGCAATTCACCCCTCCACTTT	CAWSPSGTGSNSPLHF
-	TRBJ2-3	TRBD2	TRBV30	TGTGCCTGGGCCGGAAGCGGGGGGCCCACCGCTAGCACAGATACGCAGTATTTT	CAWAGSGGPTASTDTQYF
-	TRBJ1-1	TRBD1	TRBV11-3	TGTGCCAGCAGCTCACAGGGGCGGAACACTGAAGCTTTCTTT	CASSSQGRNTEAFF
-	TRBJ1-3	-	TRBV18	TGTGCCAGCTCACACTCGACCGAAGAGGCAAACACCATATATTTT	CASSHSTEEANTIYF
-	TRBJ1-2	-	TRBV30	TGTGCCTGGATTATAGGGGACACTCTACAAGGAGGCTACACCTTC	CAWIIGDTLQGGYTF
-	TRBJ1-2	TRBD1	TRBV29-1	TGCAGCGTGGGAACAGGGGAATACGGCTATGGCTACACCTTC	CSVGTGEYGYGYTF
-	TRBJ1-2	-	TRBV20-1	TGCAGTGCTAGTGGCGGGCAGGGGTACTATGGCTACACCTTC	CSASGGQGYYGYTF
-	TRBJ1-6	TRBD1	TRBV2	TGTGCCAGCAGGCGAGAGGGGGACAGGGGAGGTTCACCCCTCCACTTT	CASRREGDRGGSPLHF
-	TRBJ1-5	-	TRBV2	TGTGCCAGCAGTGAAGAAGGAGTATTTTGGGATCAGCCCCAGCATTTT	CASSEEGVFWDQPQHF
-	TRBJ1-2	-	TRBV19	TGTGCCACTCAGGACAGCTTTGGCTACACCTTC	CATQDSFGYTF
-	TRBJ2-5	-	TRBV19	TGTGCCAGTAGTATTGGGGCAGGGGTCGGCCAAGAGACCCAGTACTTC	CASSIGAGVGQETQYF
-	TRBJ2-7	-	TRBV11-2	TGTGCCAGCAGCTTAGGTACCTTTTACAGGCCCTCCTACGAGCAGTACTTC	CASSLGTFYRPSYEQYF
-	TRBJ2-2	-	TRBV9	TGTGCCAGCAGCGTCGGACACGTTAACACCGGGGAGCTGTTTTTT	CASSVGHVNTGELFF
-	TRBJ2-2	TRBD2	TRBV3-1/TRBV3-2	TGTGCCAGCAGCGAACGACTAGCGGGAGTGGCCGGGGAGCTGTTTTTT	CASSERLAGVAGELFF
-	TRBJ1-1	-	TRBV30	TGTGCCTGGCGTACCGAGAGGAACACTGAAGCTTTCTTT	CAWRTERNTEAFF
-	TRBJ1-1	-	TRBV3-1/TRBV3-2	TGTGCCAGCAGCCTGGTAGGGAGCACTGAAGCTTTCTTT	CASSLVGSTEAFF
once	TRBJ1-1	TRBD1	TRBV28	TGTGCCAGCAGTTTCCGCTCGACAGGGGGAAGAACTTTCTTT	CASSFRSTGGRTFF
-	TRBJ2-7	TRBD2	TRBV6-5	TGTGCCAGCAGTTACGGACAGCGGGGGGGCAGTTACGAGCAGTACTTC	CASSYGQRGGSYEQYF
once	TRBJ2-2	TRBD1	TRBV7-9	TGTGCCAGCAGCGCGCGTCGACAGGGGACGGGGGAGCTGTTTTTT	CASSARRQGTGELFF
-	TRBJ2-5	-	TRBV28	TGTGCCAGCACCTTACTGGGAGAAGGGCGCCAAGAGACCCAGTACTTC	CASTLLGEGRQETQYF
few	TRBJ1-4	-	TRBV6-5	TGTGCCAGCAGTCCGGGGGAGGGGAGAGGTGAAAAACTGTTTTTT	CASSPGEGRGEKLFF
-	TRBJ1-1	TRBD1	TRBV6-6	TGTGCCAGCCCCGGGGACAGAGAAGCTTTCTTT	CASPGDREAFF
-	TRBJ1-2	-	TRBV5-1	TGCGCCAGCAGCTTAGGTGGACAGAATGGCTACACCTTC	CASSLGGQNGYTF
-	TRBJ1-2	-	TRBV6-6	TGTGCCAGCAGTACTGGGGACACTTTTGAAGGCTACACCTTC	CASSTGDTFEGYTF
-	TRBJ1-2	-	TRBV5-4	TGTGCCAGCAGCTTGGGGGGGGTTTTGGACTATGGCTACACCTTC	CASSLGGVLDYGYTF
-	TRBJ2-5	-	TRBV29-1	TGCAGCGTTCGGTCCAAGGACTACCCCCAAGAGACCCAGTACTTC	CSVRSKDYPQETQYF
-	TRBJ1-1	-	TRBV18	TGTGCCAGCTCACCGCCGGACAGCCACACTGAAGCTTTCTTT	CASSPPDSHTEAFF
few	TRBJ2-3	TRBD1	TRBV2	TGTGCCACCCTCAACAGGGGAAGCGAAGGAAGTACGCAGTATTTT	CATLNRGSEGSTQYF
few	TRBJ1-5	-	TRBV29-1	TGCAGCGTTGCAGGGGCGCGGGATCAGCCCCAGCATTTT	CSVAGARDQPQHF
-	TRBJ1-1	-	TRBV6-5	TGTGGCGTAGGGAGGGGTATGAACACTGAAGCTTTCTTT	CGVGRGMNTEAFF
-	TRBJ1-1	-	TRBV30	TGTGCCTGGAGTCGACAGCAGAACACTGAAGCTTTCTTT	CAWSRQQNTEAFF
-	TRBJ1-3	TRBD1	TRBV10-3	TGTGCCACCTGGGACAGGGACAGACAGAGAAACACCATATATTTT	CATWDRDRQRNTIYF
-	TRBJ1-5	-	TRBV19	TGTGCCAGTAGTATAGGGGGTAAACAGGAGAATCAGCCCCAGCATTTT	CASSIGGKQENQPQHF
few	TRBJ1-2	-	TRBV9	TGTGCCAGCAGCGTAGCCGCCGGCAGGGGCGATGGCTACACCTTC	CASSVAAGRGDGYTF
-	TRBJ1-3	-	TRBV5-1	TGCGCCAGCAGCTCCGGGGGGTCAGGAAACACCATATATTTT	CASSSGGSGNTIYF
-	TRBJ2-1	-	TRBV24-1	TGTGCCACCAGTGATGTGGGCTATGAGCAGTTCTTC	CATSDVGYEQFF
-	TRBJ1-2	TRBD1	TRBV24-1	TGTGCCACCAGTGATCCCAACAGGGGGGAGGATGGCTACACCTTC	CATSDPNRGEDGYTF
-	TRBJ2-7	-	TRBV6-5	TGTGCCAGCAGTTACAGGGGTCTCGCCTACGAGCAGTACTTC	CASSYRGLAYEQYF
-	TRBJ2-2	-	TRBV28	TGTGCCAGCAGTTTATCCCAGGCTGTCACCGGGGAGCTGTTTTTT	CASSLSQAVTGELFF
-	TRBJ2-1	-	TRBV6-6	TGTGCCAGCAGTACAGGGAAACTAGGGGGGGATGAGCAGTTCTTC	CASSTGKLGGDEQFF